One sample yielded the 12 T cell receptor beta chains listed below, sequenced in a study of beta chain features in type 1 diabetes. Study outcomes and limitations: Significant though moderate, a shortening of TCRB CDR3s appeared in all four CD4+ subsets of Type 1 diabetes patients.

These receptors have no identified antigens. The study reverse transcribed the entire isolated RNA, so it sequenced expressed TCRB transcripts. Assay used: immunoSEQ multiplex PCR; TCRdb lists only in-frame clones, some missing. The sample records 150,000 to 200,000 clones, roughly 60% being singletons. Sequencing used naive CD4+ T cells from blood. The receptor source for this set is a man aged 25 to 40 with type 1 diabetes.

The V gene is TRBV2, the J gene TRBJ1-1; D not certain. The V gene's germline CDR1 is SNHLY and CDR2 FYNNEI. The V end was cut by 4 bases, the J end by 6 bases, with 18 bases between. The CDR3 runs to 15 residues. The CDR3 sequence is CASSVRRVESAEAFF. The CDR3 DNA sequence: TGTGCCAGCAGTGTAAGAAGAGTAGAGAGCGCTGAAGCTTTCTTT.

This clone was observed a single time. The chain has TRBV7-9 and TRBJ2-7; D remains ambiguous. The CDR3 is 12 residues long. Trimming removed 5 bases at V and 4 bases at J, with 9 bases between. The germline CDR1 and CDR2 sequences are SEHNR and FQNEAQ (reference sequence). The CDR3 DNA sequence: TGTGCCAGCAGCGAGTGGGAATACGAGCAGTACTTC. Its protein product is CASSEWEYEQYF.

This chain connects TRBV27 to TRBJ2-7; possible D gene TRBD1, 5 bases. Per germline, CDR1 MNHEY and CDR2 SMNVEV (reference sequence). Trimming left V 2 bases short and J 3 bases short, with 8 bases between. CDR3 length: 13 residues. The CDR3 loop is CASSLKGNYEQYF. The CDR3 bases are TGTGCCAGCAGTTTAAAGGGGAACTACGAGCAGTACTTC.

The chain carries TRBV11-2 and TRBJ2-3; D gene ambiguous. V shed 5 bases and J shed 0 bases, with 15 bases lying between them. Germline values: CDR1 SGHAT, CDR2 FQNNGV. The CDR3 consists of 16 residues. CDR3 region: CASSQRAGASTDTQYF. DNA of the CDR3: TGTGCCAGCAGCCAAAGGGCAGGCGCTAGCACAGATACGCAGTATTTT.

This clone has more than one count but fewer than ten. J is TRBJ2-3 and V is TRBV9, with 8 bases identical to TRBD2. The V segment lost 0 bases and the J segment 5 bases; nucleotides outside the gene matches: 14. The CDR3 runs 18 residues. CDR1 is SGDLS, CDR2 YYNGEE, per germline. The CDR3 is CASSVATGSGGNGDTQYF. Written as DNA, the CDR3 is TGTGCCAGCAGCGTAGCTACAGGGAGCGGGGGAAATGGAGATACGCAGTATTTT. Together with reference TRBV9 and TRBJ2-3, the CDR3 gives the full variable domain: DSGVTQTPKHLITATGQRVTLRCSPRSGDLSVYWYQQSLDQGLQFLIQYYNGEERAKGNILERFSAQQFPDLHSELNLSSLELGDSALYFCASSVATGSGGNGDTQYFGPGTRLTVL.

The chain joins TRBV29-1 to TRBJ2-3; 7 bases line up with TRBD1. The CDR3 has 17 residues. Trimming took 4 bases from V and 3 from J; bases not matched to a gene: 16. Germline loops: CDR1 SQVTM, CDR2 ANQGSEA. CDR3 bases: TGCAGCGTTGGGGACAGCCCTACTCGATGGAATACAGATACGCAGTATTTT. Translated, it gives CSVGDSPTRWNTDTQYF.

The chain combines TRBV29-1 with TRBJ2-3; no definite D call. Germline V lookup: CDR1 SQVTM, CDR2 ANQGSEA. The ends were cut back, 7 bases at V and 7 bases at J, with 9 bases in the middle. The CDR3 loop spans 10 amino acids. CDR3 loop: CSATEYTQYF. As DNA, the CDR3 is TGCAGCGCGACGGAATATACGCAGTATTTT.

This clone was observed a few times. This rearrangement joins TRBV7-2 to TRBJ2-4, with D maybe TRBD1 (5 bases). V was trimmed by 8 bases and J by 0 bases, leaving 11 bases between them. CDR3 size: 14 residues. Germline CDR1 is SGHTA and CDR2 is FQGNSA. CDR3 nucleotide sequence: TGTGCCAGCTCGACAGAGCTAGCCAAAAACATTCAGTACTTC. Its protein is CASSTELAKNIQYF. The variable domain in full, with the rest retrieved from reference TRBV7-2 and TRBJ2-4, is GAGVSQSPSNKVTEKGKDVELRCDPISGHTALYWYRQSLGQGLEFLIYFQGNSAPDKSGLPSDRFSAERTGGSVSTLTIQRTQQEDSAVYLCASSTELAKNIQYFGAGTRLSVL.

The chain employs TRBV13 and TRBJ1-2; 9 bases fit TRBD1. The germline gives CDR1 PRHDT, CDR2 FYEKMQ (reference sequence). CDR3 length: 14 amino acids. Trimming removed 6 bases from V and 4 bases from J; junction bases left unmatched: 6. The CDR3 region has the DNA TGTGCCAGCAGGGGGACAGGGAGGCGCTATGGCTACACCTTC. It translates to CASRGTGRRYGYTF.

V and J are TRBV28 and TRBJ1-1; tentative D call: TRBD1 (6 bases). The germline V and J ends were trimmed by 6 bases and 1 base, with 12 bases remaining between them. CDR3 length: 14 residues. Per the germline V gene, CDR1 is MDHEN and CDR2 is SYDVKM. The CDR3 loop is CASRPGDGNTEAFF. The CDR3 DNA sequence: TGTGCCAGCAGGCCAGGGGATGGGAACACTGAAGCTTTCTTT. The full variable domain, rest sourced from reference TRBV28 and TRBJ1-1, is DVKVTQSSRYLVKRTGEKVFLECVQDMDHENMFWYRQDPGLGLRLIYFSYDVKMKEKGDIPEGYSVSREKKERFSLILESASTNQTSMYLCASRPGDGNTEAFFGQGTRLTVV.

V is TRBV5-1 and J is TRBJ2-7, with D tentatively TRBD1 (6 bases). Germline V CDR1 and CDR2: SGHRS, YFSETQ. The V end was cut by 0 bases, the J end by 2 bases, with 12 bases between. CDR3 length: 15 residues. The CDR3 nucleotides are TGCGCCAGCAGCTTGGGAGACAGGAAGCCCTACGAGCAGTACTTC. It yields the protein CASSLGDRKPYEQYF.

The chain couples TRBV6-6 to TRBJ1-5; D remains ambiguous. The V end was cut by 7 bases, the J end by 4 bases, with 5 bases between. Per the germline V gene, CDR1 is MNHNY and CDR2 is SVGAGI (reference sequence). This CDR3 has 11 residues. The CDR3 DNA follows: TGTGCCAGCACCTCTAATCAGCCCCAGCATTTT. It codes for CASTSNQPQHF.